The present T cell receptor beta chain was sequenced within a study of T cell responses to AZD1222 COVID-19 vaccine. Measured with immunoSEQ multiplex PCR; TCRdb has only the in-frame clones, and not every one. The table includes 85,000 to 110,000 clones, around 90% detected once. The material sequenced was peripheral blood, taken on day 0 of AZD1222 vaccination. The TCR sequence derives from an adult in good health.

The CDR3 bases are TGTGCCAGTAGTACCAGCCCCCACAGGGCCGGGGGTTCACCCCTCCACTTT. Residues: CASSTSPHRAGGSPLHF. The chain is built from TRBV19 and TRBJ1-6; a weak D match, TRBD1 (6 bases). The CDR3 consists of 17 residues. V shed 4 bases and J shed 9 bases, with 22 bases lying between them. Germline V lookup: CDR1 LNHDA, CDR2 SQIVND (reference sequence).